This T cell receptor beta chain was sequenced in a study of OX40 agonist ivuxolimab in advanced cancers. Study background: Earlier anti-PD-1, anti-PD-L1 or anti-CTLA-4 therapy was permitted; about 38% had received some.

The CDR3 is 16 amino acids. Germline V gene sequence: CDR1 SGHRS, CDR2 YFSETQ. V was shortened by 0 bases and J by 8 bases, with 20 bases between the two germline ends. The repertoire was sequenced with immunoSEQ multiplex PCR; TCRdb's copy has only in-frame clones and lacks some. The repertoire holds 40,000 to 55,000 clones, with 80% to 90% as singletons. This specimen consisted of CD4+ or CD8+ T cells sorted from blood, obtained in a trial of the OX40 agonist ivuxolimab. This clonotype was obtained from an adult with an advanced solid tumor such as melanoma, head and neck, liver or kidney cancer. The rearrangement joins TRBV5-1 to TRBJ1-2; D is perhaps TRBD1 (5 bases). CDR3 DNA: TGCGCCAGCAGCTTGGCCGTGGACCCTACCGGGGGAGGCTACACCTTC. Translating gives CASSLAVDPTGGGYTF. The complete variable domain, with remaining parts taken from reference TRBV5-1 and TRBJ1-2, reads KAGVTQTPRYLIKTRGQQVTLSCSPISGHRSVSWYQQTPGQGLQFLFEYFSETQRNKGNFPGRFSGRQFSNSRSEMNVSTLELGDSALYLCASSLAVDPTGGGYTFGSGTRLTVV.